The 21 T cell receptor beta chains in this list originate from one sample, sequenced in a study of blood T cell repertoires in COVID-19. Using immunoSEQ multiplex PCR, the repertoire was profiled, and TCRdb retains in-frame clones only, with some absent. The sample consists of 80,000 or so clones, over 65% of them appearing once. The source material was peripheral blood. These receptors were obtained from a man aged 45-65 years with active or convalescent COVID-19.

CDR3 coding DNA: TGTGCCAGCCTTAGGGGGGGACAGGGGCACACTGAAGCTTTCTTT. It specifies CASLRGGQGHTEAFF. The rearrangement joins TRBV2 to TRBJ1-1; TRBD1 aligns across 10 bases. This CDR3 comprises 15 residues. The germline CDR1 and CDR2 sequences are SNHLY and FYNNEI. With V trimmed by 8 bases and J by 3 bases, 9 bases remained unmatched.

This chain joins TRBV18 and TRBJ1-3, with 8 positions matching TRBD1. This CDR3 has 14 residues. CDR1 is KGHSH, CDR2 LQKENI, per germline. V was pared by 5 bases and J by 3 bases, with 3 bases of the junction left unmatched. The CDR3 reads CASSSGQGGNTIYF. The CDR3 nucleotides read TGTGCCAGCTCATCCGGACAGGGTGGAAACACCATATATTTT.

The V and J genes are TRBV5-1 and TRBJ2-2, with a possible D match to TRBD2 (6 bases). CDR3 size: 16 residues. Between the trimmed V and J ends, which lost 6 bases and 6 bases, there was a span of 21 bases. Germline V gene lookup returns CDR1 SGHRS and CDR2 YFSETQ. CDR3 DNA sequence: TGCGCCAGCACCCCGGGTGGGGGGTTCACCGCCGGGGAGCTGTTTTTT. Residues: CASTPGGGFTAGELFF. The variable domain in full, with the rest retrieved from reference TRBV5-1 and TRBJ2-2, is KAGVTQTPRYLIKTRGQQVTLSCSPISGHRSVSWYQQTPGQGLQFLFEYFSETQRNKGNFPGRFSGRQFSNSRSEMNVSTLELGDSALYLCASTPGGGFTAGELFFGEGSRLTVL.

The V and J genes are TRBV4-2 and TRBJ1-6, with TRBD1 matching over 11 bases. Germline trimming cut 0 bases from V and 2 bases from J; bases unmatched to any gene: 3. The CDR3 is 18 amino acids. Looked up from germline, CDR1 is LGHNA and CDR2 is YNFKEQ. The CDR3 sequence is CASSQDRDRGTYNSPLHF. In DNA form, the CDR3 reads TGTGCCAGCAGCCAAGATCGGGACAGGGGGACCTATAATTCACCCCTCCACTTT.

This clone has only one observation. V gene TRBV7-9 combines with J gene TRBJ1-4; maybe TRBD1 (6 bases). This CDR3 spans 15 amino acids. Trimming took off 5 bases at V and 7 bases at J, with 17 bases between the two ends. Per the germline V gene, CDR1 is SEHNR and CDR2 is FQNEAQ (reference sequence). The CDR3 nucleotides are TGTGCCAGCAGCCTTACAGGGTCCCCGGGTGAAAAACTGTTTTTT. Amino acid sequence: CASSLTGSPGEKLFF.

The CDR3 is CASSLISGPLNEQFF. The CDR3 DNA reads TGCGCCAGCAGCTTAATCAGCGGGCCCCTCAATGAGCAGTTCTTC. V usage is TRBV5-1 and J usage is TRBJ2-1; possible D gene TRBD2, 6 bases. The CDR3 consists of 15 residues. Looked up from germline, CDR1 is SGHRS and CDR2 is YFSETQ. V lost 2 bases, J lost 6 bases, and 15 bases lay in between.

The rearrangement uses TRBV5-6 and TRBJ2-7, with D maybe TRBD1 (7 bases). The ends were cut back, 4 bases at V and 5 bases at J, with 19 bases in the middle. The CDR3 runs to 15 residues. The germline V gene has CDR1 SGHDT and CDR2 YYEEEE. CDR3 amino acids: CASSGVRGVRDEQYF. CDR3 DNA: TGTGCCAGCAGCGGGGTCAGGGGGGTAAGGGACGAGCAGTACTTC. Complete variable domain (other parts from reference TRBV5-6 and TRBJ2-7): DAGVTQSPTHLIKTRGQQVTLRCSPKSGHDTVSWYQQALGQGPQFIFQYYEEEERQRGNFPDRFSGHQFPNYSSELNVNALLLGDSALYLCASSGVRGVRDEQYFGPGTRLTVT.

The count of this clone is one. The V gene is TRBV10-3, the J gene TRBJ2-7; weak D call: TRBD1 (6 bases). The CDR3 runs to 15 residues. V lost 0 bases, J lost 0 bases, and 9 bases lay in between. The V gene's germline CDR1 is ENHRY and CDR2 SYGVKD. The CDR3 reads CAISESGQISYEQYF. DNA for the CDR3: TGTGCCATCAGTGAGTCAGGACAGATCTCCTACGAGCAGTACTTC.

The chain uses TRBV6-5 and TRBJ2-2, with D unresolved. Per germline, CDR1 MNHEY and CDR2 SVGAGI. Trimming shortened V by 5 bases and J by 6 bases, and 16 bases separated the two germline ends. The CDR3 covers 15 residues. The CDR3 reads CASSPRLRSPGELFF. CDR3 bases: TGTGCCAGCAGTCCCAGACTCCGTTCCCCCGGGGAGCTGTTTTTT.

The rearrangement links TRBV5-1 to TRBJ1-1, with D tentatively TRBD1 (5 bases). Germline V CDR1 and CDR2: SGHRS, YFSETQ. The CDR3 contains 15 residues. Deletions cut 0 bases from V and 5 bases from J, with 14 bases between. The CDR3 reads CASSLELGRTTEAFF. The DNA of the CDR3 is TGCGCCAGCAGCTTGGAATTGGGGCGGACGACTGAAGCTTTCTTT.

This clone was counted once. CDR3 DNA: TGTGCCAGCAGTGTCACAGGGGGCGGTGAAAAACTGTTTTTT. The encoded protein is CASSVTGGGEKLFF. This chain connects TRBV27 to TRBJ1-4; 9 nucleotides align to TRBD1. From germline, CDR1 is MNHEY and CDR2 SMNVEV (reference sequence). After removal of 5 bases from V and 7 bases from J, the junction contained 5 bases not matched to a gene. This CDR3 is built from 14 residues. Complete variable domain (other parts from reference TRBV27 and TRBJ1-4): EAQVTQNPRYLITVTGKKLTVTCSQNMNHEYMSWYRQDPGLGLRQIYYSMNVEVTDKGDVPEGYKVSRKEKRNFPLILESPSPNQTSLYFCASSVTGGGEKLFFGSGTQLSVL.

CDR3 bases: TGTGCCACCAGTGAGGGACTAGCACAGACAGATACGCAGTATTTT. It is translated as CATSEGLAQTDTQYF. The J gene is TRBJ2-3, the V gene TRBV24-1; 9 bases line up with TRBD2. The CDR3 length is 15 residues. Losses at the gene ends were 4 bases for V and 3 bases for J; bases not matched to a gene: 4. Germline CDR1 reads KGHDR; CDR2 reads SFDVKD.

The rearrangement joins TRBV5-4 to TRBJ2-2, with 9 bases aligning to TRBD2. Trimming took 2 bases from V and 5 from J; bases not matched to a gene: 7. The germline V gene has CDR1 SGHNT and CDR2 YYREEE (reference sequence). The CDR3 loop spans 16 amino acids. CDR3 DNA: TGTGCCAGCAGCTTCGTAGCGGGGGCCTTAACCGGGGAGCTGTTTTTT. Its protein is CASSFVAGALTGELFF.

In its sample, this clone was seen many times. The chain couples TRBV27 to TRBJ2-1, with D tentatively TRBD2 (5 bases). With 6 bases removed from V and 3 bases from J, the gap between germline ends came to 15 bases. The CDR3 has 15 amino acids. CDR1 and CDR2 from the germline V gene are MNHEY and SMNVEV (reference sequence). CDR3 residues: CASRGTRSGYNEQFF. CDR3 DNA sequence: TGTGCCAGCAGGGGAACTAGAAGCGGCTACAATGAGCAGTTCTTC.

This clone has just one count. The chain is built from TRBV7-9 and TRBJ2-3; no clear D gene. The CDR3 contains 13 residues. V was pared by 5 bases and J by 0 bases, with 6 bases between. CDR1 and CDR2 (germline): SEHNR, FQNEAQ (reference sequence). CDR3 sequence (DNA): TGTGCCAGCAGCCTCTTAAGCACAGATACGCAGTATTTT. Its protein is CASSLLSTDTQYF.

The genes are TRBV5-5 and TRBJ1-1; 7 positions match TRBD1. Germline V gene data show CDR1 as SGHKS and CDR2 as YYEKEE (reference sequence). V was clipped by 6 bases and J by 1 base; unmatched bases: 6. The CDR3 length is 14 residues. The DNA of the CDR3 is TGTGCCAGCAACCTACAGGGGAGGAACACTGAAGCTTTCTTT. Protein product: CASNLQGRNTEAFF. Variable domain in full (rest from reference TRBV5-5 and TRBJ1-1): DAGVTQSPTHLIKTRGQQVTLRCSPISGHKSVSWYQQVLGQGPQFIFQYYEKEERGRGNFPDRFSARQFPNYSSELNVNALLLGDSALYLCASNLQGRNTEAFFGQGTRLTVV.

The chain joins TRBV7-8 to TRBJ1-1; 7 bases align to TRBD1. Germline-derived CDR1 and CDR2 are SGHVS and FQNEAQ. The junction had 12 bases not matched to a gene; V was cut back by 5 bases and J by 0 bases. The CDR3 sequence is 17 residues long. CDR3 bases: TGTGCCAGCAGCCTCGACAGGGACTGGGAGCTGAACACTGAAGCTTTCTTT. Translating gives CASSLDRDWELNTEAFF.

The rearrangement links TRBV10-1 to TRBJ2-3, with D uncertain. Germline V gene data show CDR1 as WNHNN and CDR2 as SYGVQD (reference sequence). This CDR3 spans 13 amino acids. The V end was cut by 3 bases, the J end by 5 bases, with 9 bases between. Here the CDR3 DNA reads TGCGCCAGCAGTGACTCCTTCGGAGATACGCAGTATTTT. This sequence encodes CASSDSFGDTQYF.

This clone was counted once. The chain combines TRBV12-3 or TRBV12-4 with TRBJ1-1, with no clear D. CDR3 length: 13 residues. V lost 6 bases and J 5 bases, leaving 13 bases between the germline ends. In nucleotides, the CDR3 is TGTGCCAGCAGCCCGGCGGGGTTTACTGAAGCTTTCTTT. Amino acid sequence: CASSPAGFTEAFF.

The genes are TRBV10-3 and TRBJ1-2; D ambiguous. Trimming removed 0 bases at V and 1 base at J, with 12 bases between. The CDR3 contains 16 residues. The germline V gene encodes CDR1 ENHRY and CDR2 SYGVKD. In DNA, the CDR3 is TGTGCCATCAGTGAGTCGGTAGGACTTAATAACTATGGCTACACCTTC. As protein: CAISESVGLNNYGYTF.

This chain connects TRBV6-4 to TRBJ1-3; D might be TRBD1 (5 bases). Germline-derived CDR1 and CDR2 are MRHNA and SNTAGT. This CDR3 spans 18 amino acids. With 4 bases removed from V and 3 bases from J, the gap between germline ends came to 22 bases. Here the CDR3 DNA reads TGTGCCAGCAGTGCCCCGTTTGGGAGGGGCCGGAATGGAAACACCATATATTTT. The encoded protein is CASSAPFGRGRNGNTIYF.